This T cell receptor (beta chain) was recovered during a study of cytomegalovirus exposure and HLA in healthy donors. Comments on this clone: The target antigen is unknown.

Germline V gene lookup returns CDR1 SQVTM and CDR2 ANQGSEA. Trimming left V 6 bases short and J 6 bases short, with 15 bases between. The CDR3 has 12 amino acids. Findings and limits, study-wide: TCR beta chains numbering under 200 were designated cytomegalovirus-associated.

TCRdb's copy holds only in-frame clones and misses some; the assay was immunoSEQ multiplex PCR. Of 200,000 to 300,000 clones in the sample, about 90% were seen once. While the first cohort had 500 to 700 subjects, the donors belonged to the separate validation cohort of about 120 subjects. Specimen: PBMCs. This clonotype was obtained from a woman in her 30s in good health and CMV-seronegative. V usage is TRBV29-1 and J usage is TRBJ2-7; D not resolved. The CDR3 spells CSVLSPRGEQYF. In DNA, the CDR3 is TGCAGCGTGCTCTCCCCGCGTGGCGAGCAGTACTTC.